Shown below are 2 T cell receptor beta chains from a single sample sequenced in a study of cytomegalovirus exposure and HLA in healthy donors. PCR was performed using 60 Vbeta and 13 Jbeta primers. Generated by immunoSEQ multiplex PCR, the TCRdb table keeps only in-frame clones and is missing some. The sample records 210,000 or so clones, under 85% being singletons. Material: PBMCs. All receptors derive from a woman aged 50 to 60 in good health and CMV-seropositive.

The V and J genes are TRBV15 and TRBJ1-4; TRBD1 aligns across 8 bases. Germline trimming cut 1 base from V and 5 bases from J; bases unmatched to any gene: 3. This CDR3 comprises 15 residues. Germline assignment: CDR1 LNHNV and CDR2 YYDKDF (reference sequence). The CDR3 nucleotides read TGTGCCACCAGCAGAGGGACAGGGCTAAATGAAAAACTGTTTTTT. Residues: CATSRGTGLNEKLFF.

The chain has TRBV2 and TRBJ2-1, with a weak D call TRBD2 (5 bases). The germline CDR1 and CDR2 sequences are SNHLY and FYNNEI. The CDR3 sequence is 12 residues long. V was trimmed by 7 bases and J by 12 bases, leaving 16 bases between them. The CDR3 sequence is CASTKQTEGQFF. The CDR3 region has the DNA TGTGCCAGCACTAAACAGACCGAGGGGCAGTTCTTC.